This T cell receptor (beta chain) was sequenced for a study of shared clonotypes between healthy human individuals. The assay was run at deep level. The repertoire was sequenced with immunoSEQ multiplex PCR; TCRdb's copy has only in-frame clones and lacks some. The sample shows under 150,000 clones, around two thirds of them seen only once. The V gene lost 2 bases and the J gene lost 4 bases, with 8 bases spanning the gap. This CDR3 has 13 amino acids. Germline-derived CDR1 and CDR2 are SEHNR and FQNEAQ (reference sequence). Findings of the study overall: Non-shared clonotypes had lower generation probabilities than those shared by all four donors. Rarefaction demonstrated incomplete sorted-subset sequencing despite large depth.

This clone was found many times. Its specificity is not known. The gene calls are TRBV7-9 and TRBJ1-2; D not resolved. Sequencing was done on a sample of memory CD8+ T cells sorted from blood. Subset defined: CD45RO+ cells pooled with CCR7-negative TemRA cells. The TCR originated in a woman in her 30s in good health. The CDR3 is CASSLIYTYGYTF. The CDR3 coding sequence is TGTGCCAGCAGCTTAATCTATACCTATGGCTACACCTTC.